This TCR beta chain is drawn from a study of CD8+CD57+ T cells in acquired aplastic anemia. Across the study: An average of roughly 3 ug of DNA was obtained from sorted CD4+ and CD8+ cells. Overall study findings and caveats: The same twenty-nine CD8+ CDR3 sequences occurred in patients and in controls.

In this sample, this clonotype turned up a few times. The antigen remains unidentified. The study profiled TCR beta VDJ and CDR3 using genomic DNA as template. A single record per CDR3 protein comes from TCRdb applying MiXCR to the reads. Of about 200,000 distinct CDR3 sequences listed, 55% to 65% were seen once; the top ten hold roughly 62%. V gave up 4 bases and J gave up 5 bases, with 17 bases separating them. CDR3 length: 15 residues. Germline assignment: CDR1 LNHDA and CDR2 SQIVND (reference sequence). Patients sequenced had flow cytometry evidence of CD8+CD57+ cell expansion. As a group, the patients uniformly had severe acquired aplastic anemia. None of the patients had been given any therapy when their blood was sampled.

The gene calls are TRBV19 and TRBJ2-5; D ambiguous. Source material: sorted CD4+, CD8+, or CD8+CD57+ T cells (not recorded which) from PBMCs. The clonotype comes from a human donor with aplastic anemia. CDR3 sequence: CASSTQTWLGETQYF. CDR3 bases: TGTGCCAGTAGTACCCAGACCTGGTTGGGGGAGACCCAGTACTTC.